One T cell receptor (beta chain) is described in this entry. As yet, its antigen is unknown. This sample is drawn from a study of monozygotic twins with inflammatory bowel disease. Notes on the study in general: By inverse Simpson index, TCRbeta diversity was lower in IBD patients than in healthy co-twins. Differences in immunosuppressive treatment may have been a source of added variability in patient repertoires. Researchers were unable to tell different T cell subtypes apart.

CDR1 and CDR2 (germline): KGHDR, SFDVKD. The CDR3 length is 16 residues. cDNA encoding TCRalpha and TCRbeta underwent two nested PCRs of about 15 and 9 cycles, each of which was followed by bead purification. TCRdb reprocessed the 5' RACE reads, with one entry per CDR3 protein and no DNA. The sample's table shows about 210,000 distinct CDR3 sequences. The receptor was derived from a human donor with ulcerative colitis or Crohn's disease, or a healthy co-twin of an affected twin (not recorded which). V usage is TRBV24-1 and J usage is TRBJ2-5. Material: blood. This chain's CDR3 is CATSDSSRKGKETQYF.